The clone carrying this T cell receptor (beta chain) turned up a few times. Its matching antigen is unknown. This sample is drawn from a study of OX40 agonist ivuxolimab in advanced cancers. Study information: As their treatment, patients were administered ivuxolimab, an agonistic anti-OX40 (CD134) antibody. Findings and caveats of the study: Some patients without response likewise showed low normalized clonal expansion.

This CDR3 contains 17 residues. J lost 0 bases, V lost 4 bases, and 5 bases had no gene match. Germline-derived CDR1 and CDR2 are SGHAT and FQNNGV. Assay used: immunoSEQ multiplex PCR; TCRdb lists only in-frame clones, some missing. The sample has roughly 52,000 clones; 65% to 80% are singletons. The material was CD4+ or CD8+ T cells sorted from blood, obtained in a trial of the OX40 agonist ivuxolimab. The sequence was obtained from an adult with an advanced solid tumor such as melanoma, head and neck, liver or kidney cancer. The chain links TRBV11-2 to TRBJ1-3; 11 bases are a match to TRBD1. CDR3 amino acids: CASSSWTGGDSGNTIYF. CDR3 bases: TGTGCCAGCAGCTCATGGACAGGGGGCGACTCTGGAAACACCATATATTTT. The full variable domain, its missing parts supplied by reference TRBV11-2 and TRBJ1-3, is EAGVAQSPRYKIIEKRQSVAFWCNPISGHATLYWYQQILGQGPKLLIQFQNNGVVDDSQLPKDRFSAERLKGVDSTLKIQPAKLEDSAVYLCASSSWTGGDSGNTIYFGEGSWLTVV.